Below are 8 T cell receptor beta chains sequenced from a single sample in a study of blood T cell repertoires in COVID-19. Sequenced by immunoSEQ multiplex PCR; TCRdb stores in-frame clones only, minus some. The data show about 140,000 clones, about four fifths seen once. What was sequenced was peripheral blood. These receptor sequences come from a man in his thirties or forties with COVID-19, enrolled during active disease.

This chain connects TRBV2 to TRBJ2-2; 8 bases fit TRBD2. Looked up from germline, CDR1 is SNHLY and CDR2 is FYNNEI. V was pared by 7 bases and J by 2 bases, with 6 bases of the junction left unmatched. The CDR3 consists of 15 residues. The DNA of the CDR3 is TGTGCCAGCACCGCTAGCGGGCTCAACACCGGGGAGCTGTTTTTT. It encodes CASTASGLNTGELFF.

The V gene is TRBV6-5, the J gene TRBJ2-2; D unresolved. The ends were cut back, 2 bases at V and 2 bases at J, with 12 bases in the middle. CDR1 and CDR2 from the germline V gene are MNHEY and SVGAGI. CDR3 length: 16 amino acids. The CDR3, as DNA: TGTGCCAGCAGTTACACCCTCGCAGTTAACACCGGGGAGCTGTTTTTT. Protein sequence: CASSYTLAVNTGELFF.

The genes are TRBV4-1 and TRBJ1-6, with TRBD1 matching over 11 bases. Germline CDR1 reads MGHRA; CDR2 reads YSYEKL. CDR3 length equals 22 residues. Unmatched junction bases numbered 16, after V lost 2 bases and J lost 1 base. CDR3 protein: CASSQSPWTGGGPGSYNSPLHF. In DNA form, the CDR3 reads TGCGCCAGCAGCCAATCCCCATGGACAGGGGGCGGACCGGGGTCCTATAATTCACCCCTCCACTTT.

The V call is TRBV7-9, the J call TRBJ1-3, with no clear D. Germline CDR1 is SEHNR and CDR2 is FQNEAQ (reference sequence). There are 15 residues in the CDR3. Between the trimmed V and J ends, which lost 7 bases and 2 bases, there was a span of 15 bases. The CDR3 here is CASNPERVTGNTIYF. CDR3 DNA: TGTGCCAGCAACCCTGAGCGGGTTACTGGAAACACCATATATTTT.

This chain joins TRBV4-3 and TRBJ1-3; D gene uncertain. Germline loops: CDR1 LGHNA, CDR2 YSLEER. This CDR3 spans 14 amino acids. The V end lost 6 bases, the J end lost 3 bases, and 12 bases lay between the germline ends. CDR3 in DNA: TGCGCCAGCAGAGTTGACACAATTGGAAACACCATATATTTT. This sequence encodes CASRVDTIGNTIYF.

The gene calls are TRBV2 and TRBJ1-4; 7 nucleotides match TRBD1. CDR1 and CDR2 from the germline V gene are SNHLY and FYNNEI. The CDR3 has 13 amino acids. V was pared by 6 bases and J by 7 bases, with 5 bases of the junction left unmatched. CDR3 sequence (DNA): TGTGCCAGCAGGGGACAGCAGGGTGAAAAACTGTTTTTT. This gives the protein CASRGQQGEKLFF.

The V and J genes are TRBV18 and TRBJ1-1; the D is unclear. Germline loops: CDR1 KGHSH, CDR2 LQKENI. V was trimmed by 3 bases and J by 1 base, leaving 6 bases between them. The CDR3 runs to 13 residues. CDR3 DNA sequence: TGTGCCAGCTCACCGACAACGAACACTGAAGCTTTCTTT. Protein: CASSPTTNTEAFF.

The V and J genes are TRBV30 and TRBJ1-2; 9 nucleotides agree with TRBD1. With V trimmed by 1 base and J by 7 bases, 4 bases remained unmatched. CDR3 length: 13 amino acids. In germline, CDR1 is GTSNPN, CDR2 SVGIG (reference sequence). The CDR3 protein is CAWSGTGAGGYTF. The CDR3 DNA is TGTGCCTGGAGTGGGACAGGGGCTGGTGGCTACACCTTC.